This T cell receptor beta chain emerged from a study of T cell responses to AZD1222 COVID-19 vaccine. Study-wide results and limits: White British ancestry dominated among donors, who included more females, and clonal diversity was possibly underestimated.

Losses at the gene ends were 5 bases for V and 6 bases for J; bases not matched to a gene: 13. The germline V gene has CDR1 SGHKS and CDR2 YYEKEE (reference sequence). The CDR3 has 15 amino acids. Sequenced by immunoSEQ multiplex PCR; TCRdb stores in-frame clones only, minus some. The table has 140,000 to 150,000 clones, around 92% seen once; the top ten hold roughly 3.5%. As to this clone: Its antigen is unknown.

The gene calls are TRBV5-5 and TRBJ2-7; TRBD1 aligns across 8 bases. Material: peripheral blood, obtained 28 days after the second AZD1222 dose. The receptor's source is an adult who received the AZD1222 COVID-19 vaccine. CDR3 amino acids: CASSFWTGYLGEQYF. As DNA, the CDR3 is TGTGCCAGCAGTTTTTGGACAGGGTACTTAGGCGAGCAGTACTTC.